This entry lists 23 T cell receptor beta chains sequenced from one sample in a study of post-analysis software for immune sequencing data. Each TCR beta cDNA library carried unique molecular identifiers. TCRdb processed the PCR reads anew with MiXCR; each CDR3 protein has one entry. The sample includes over 700,000 distinct CDR3 sequences, 25% to 30% of them seen just once. Study-wide points: Included in a set of a few TRBV segments more frequent in patients than controls were TRBV5-6, TRBV5-1 and TRBV20-1.

These receptors have no known antigen. Sequencing used blood. The receptors derive from a girl aged 5-17 years with multiple sclerosis.

This clonotype was found a few times. The chain has TRBV14 and TRBJ1-1, with a tentative D call TRBD1 (5 bases). Germline V gives CDR1 SGHDN, CDR2 FVKESK. The CDR3 has 15 amino acids. Trimming removed 4 bases at V and 4 bases at J, with 16 bases between. The CDR3 DNA is TGTGCCAGCAGCCGGGGACTGCTCACCCCCACTGAAGCTTTCTTT. Its translation is CASSRGLLTPTEAFF.

Points on this clonotype: A read error may account for a junction end that differs from germline. The V call is TRBV6-5, the J call TRBJ2-2; possibly TRBD1 for D (6 bases). CDR3 length: 16 amino acids. Germline V gene lookup returns CDR1 MNHEY and CDR2 SVGAGI. CDR3 DNA: TGTGCCAGCAGTTCCTACGGGGAGAGGGGGACCGGGGAGCGGTTTTTT. Its protein product is CASSSYGERGTGERFF.

V is TRBV20-1 and J is TRBJ2-3; 8 positions match TRBD2. The ends lost 5 bases at V and 0 bases at J; junction bases unmatched: 10. The CDR3 length is 16 residues. The germline CDR1 and CDR2 sequences are DFQATT and SNEGSKA (reference sequence). CDR3 loop: CSAWTSSPISTDTQYF. In DNA, the CDR3 is TGCAGTGCTTGGACTAGCAGCCCCATTAGCACAGATACGCAGTATTTT.

This clonotype was recorded a few times. The rearrangement uses TRBV6-4 and TRBJ1-1; D unresolved. The length of the CDR3 is 13 residues. Germline V gene lookup returns CDR1 MRHNA and CDR2 SNTAGT. V shed 2 bases and J shed 5 bases, with 9 bases lying between them. As DNA, the CDR3 is TGTGCCAGCAGTGACCTCCTCGGGACTGAAGCTTTCTTT. Translating it yields CASSDLLGTEAFF.

This clonotype was counted between two and nine times. The chain couples TRBV21-1 to TRBJ1-5. TRBV21-1 is flagged as a pseudogene. The CDR3 is 17 amino acids. DNA for the CDR3: TGTGCCAGCAGCAAAGGATATCAGAAGACCCCGAATCAGCCCCAGCATTTT. Encoded protein: CASSKGYQKTPNQPQHF.

The chain employs TRBV10-3 and TRBJ1-1, with TRBD1 as a possible D gene (5 bases). V was shortened by 1 base and J by 5 bases, with 14 bases between the two germline ends. The CDR3 runs to 15 residues. Germline CDR1 ENHRY, CDR2 SYGVKD. CDR3: CAISELGLSRTEAFF. DNA of the CDR3: TGTGCCATCAGTGAGTTGGGACTCTCGAGGACTGAAGCTTTCTTT.

V usage is TRBV20-1 and J usage is TRBJ1-5, with a weak D call TRBD1 (5 bases). Germline-derived CDR1 and CDR2 are DFQATT and SNEGSKA (reference sequence). The length of the CDR3 is 14 residues. Trimming shortened V by 3 bases and J by 1 base, and 10 bases separated the two germline ends. DNA for the CDR3: TGCAGTGCTAGTCCCAGGGTAAGCAATCAGCCCCAGCATTTT. As protein: CSASPRVSNQPQHF.

The rearrangement uses TRBV28 and TRBJ1-2; tentatively, D is TRBD1 (6 bases). In germline, CDR1 is MDHEN, CDR2 SYDVKM. V lost 5 bases and J lost 5, with 18 bases in between. This CDR3 is 15 amino acids long. The CDR3 nucleotides read TGTGCCAGCAGTCCGGGGGCGGATCGGGATTATGGCTACACCTTC. Translated: CASSPGADRDYGYTF.

This clonotype occurred many times. This chain links TRBV3-1 with TRBJ2-1, with unresolved D. With 6 bases removed from V and 4 bases from J, the gap between germline ends came to 4 bases. The CDR3 covers 11 residues. Germline V gene lookup returns CDR1 LGHDT and CDR2 YNNKEL (reference sequence). The CDR3 sequence is CASRQYNEQFF. The CDR3 DNA is TGTGCCAGCAGGCAATACAATGAGCAGTTCTTC.

The chain combines TRBV11-2 with TRBJ2-2; D gene uncertain. Trimming pared 3 bases from V and 0 bases from J, leaving 17 bases between. The CDR3 totals 18 residues. Per germline, CDR1 SGHAT and CDR2 FQNNGV. For the CDR3, the DNA is TGTGCCAGCAGCTTTGGCGTTGGGGTCCCCCCGAACACCGGGGAGCTGTTTTTT. It specifies CASSFGVGVPPNTGELFF.

This clonotype was found a few times. This rearrangement joins TRBV10-3 to TRBJ2-1; D unclear. V was shortened by 6 bases and J by 10 bases, with 13 bases between the two germline ends. The length of the CDR3 is 12 residues. The germline CDR1 and CDR2 sequences are ENHRY and SYGVKD. CDR3 nucleotide sequence: TGTGCCATCAGCTATTCCGTGGGAGAGCAGTTCTTC. Protein product: CAISYSVGEQFF.

On this clonotype itself: One junction end disagrees with the germline gene, perhaps due to a read error. The CDR3 protein is CATSDGVSGTNVLTF. In DNA form, the CDR3 reads TGTGCCACCAGCGACGGAGTATCTGGGACCAACGTCCTGACTTTC. The V gene is TRBV15, the J gene TRBJ2-6; D is unclear. The CDR3 covers 15 residues. The germline V gene has CDR1 LNHNV and CDR2 YYDKDF (reference sequence).

V and J are TRBV12-3 or TRBV12-4 and TRBJ1-2, with TRBD1 matching over 9 bases. This CDR3 has 15 amino acids. Trimming removed 5 bases from V and 4 bases from J; junction bases left unmatched: 8. CDR3 amino acids: CASSPDRGVSYGYTF. The CDR3 DNA is TGTGCCAGCAGTCCGGACAGGGGTGTTAGCTATGGCTACACCTTC.

Concerning this clonotype itself: One end of the junction varies from germline; a read error may be responsible. The chain employs TRBV4-1 and TRBJ1-6; TRBD1 might be the D (5 bases). CDR1 is MGHRA, CDR2 YSYEKL, per germline. This CDR3 has 15 amino acids. CDR3 sequence (DNA): TGCGCCAGCAACCAAGGGGTTTATGGTGGTTCACCCCTCCACTTT. Protein: CASNQGVYGGSPLHF.

This sequence joins TRBV5-1 and TRBJ2-1; D is possibly TRBD1 (6 bases). Trimming removed 0 bases at V and 9 bases at J, with 16 bases between. The CDR3 consists of 15 residues. Germline V gene lookup returns CDR1 SGHRS and CDR2 YFSETQ. The DNA for the CDR3 is TGCGCCAGCAGCTTGGTTGTGGACAGTATTGGTGAGCAGTTCTTC. It is translated as CASSLVVDSIGEQFF.

Many counts were recorded for this clonotype. The chain joins TRBV6-2 or TRBV6-3 to TRBJ2-1; 7 bases align to TRBD2. This CDR3 region has 15 residues. CDR1 MNHEY and CDR2 SVGEGT come from the germline V gene. With 2 bases clipped from V and 8 bases from J, the junction kept 9 bases outside the gene matches. CDR3: CASSYPARGSDEQFF. The CDR3 DNA is TGTGCCAGCAGTTACCCGGCCCGCGGGAGCGATGAGCAGTTCTTC.

The gene calls are TRBV20-1 and TRBJ2-3, with D possibly matching TRBD2 (5 bases). Trimming took off 0 bases at V and 0 bases at J, with 10 bases between the two ends. Germline loops: CDR1 DFQATT, CDR2 SNEGSKA (reference sequence). The CDR3 covers 15 residues. The chain's CDR3 is CSARDFGGSTDTQYF. CDR3 nucleotides: TGCAGTGCTAGAGATTTCGGCGGGAGCACAGATACGCAGTATTTT.

The chain uses TRBV7-2 and TRBJ1-5, with D maybe TRBD1 (6 bases). CDR1 and CDR2 (germline): SGHTA, FQGNSA. This CDR3 contains 15 residues. V lost 5 bases and J 0 bases, leaving 11 bases between the germline ends. CDR3 sequence (DNA): TGTGCCAGCAGCACACGGGACATTAGCAATCAGCCCCAGCATTTT. Protein: CASSTRDISNQPQHF.

Concerning this clonotype: In this CDR3 the conserved last residue, phenylalanine or tryptophan, is missing, so a read error is likely. This sequence joins TRBV29-1 and TRBJ2-3; D not certain. CDR3 length: 15 amino acids. Trimming removed 3 bases from V and 4 bases from J, with 17 bases in between. Germline V lookup: CDR1 SQVTM, CDR2 ANQGSEA. CDR3 sequence reads: CSVELTQIRPDTQYS. In DNA form, the CDR3 reads TGCAGCGTTGAGCTTACCCAAATAAGACCAGATACGCAGTATTCT.

The genes are TRBV5-1 and TRBJ1-1; 8 bases line up with TRBD1. J gave up 3 bases and V 1 base, and 8 bases lay outside the gene matches. The CDR3 extends over 16 amino acids. CDR1 is SGHRS and CDR2 is YFSETQ in the germline V gene. Here the CDR3 DNA reads TGCGCCAGCAGCTTGATGCAGGGGGCTGGAGACACTGAAGCTTTCTTT. It encodes CASSLMQGAGDTEAFF.

The genes are TRBV6-2 or TRBV6-3 and TRBJ2-1; TRBD2 matches at 9 bases. This CDR3 has 16 amino acids. The V and J ends lost 2 bases and 2 bases, in that order; junction bases with no gene match: 4. Germline CDR1 and CDR2: MNHEY and SVGEGT. CDR3 region: CASSYLASGTYNEQFF. The CDR3 nucleotides read TGTGCCAGCAGTTACCTCGCTAGCGGGACCTACAATGAGCAGTTCTTC.

The chain joins TRBV2 to TRBJ1-2; 7 bases are a match to TRBD1. Germline CDR1 SNHLY, CDR2 FYNNEI. V trimming: 8 bases; J trimming: 4 bases; junction bases outside the gene matches: 7. The CDR3 consists of 13 residues. CDR3 sequence reads: CASGPGGSYGYTF. CDR3 sequence (DNA): TGTGCCAGCGGACCAGGGGGTAGCTATGGCTACACCTTC. Combining the CDR3 with reference TRBV2 and TRBJ1-2 gives the whole variable domain EPEVTQTPSHQVTQMGQEVILRCVPISNHLYFYWYRQILGQKVEFLVSFYNNEISEKSEIFDDQFSVERPDGSNFTLKIRSTKLEDSAMYFCASGPGGSYGYTFGSGTRLTVV.

V and J are TRBV4-3 and TRBJ2-1, with unresolved D. Trimming stripped 0 bases from V and 7 bases from J, with 10 bases between. The CDR3 length is 14 residues. Germline CDR1 reads LGHNA; CDR2 reads YSLEER. CDR3 sequence (DNA): TGCGCCAGCAGCCAAGATTGGGGAAGGAATGAGCAGTTCTTC. Residues: CASSQDWGRNEQFF.